Listed here are 20 T cell receptor beta chains from one sample, sequenced in a study of T cell responses to AZD1222 COVID-19 vaccine. Using immunoSEQ multiplex PCR, the repertoire was profiled, and TCRdb retains in-frame clones only, with some absent. Here the sample spans some 140,000 clones, 80% to 90% being singletons. Source: peripheral blood, taken on day 0 of AZD1222 vaccination. Every receptor here comes from an adult in good health.

This clone was detected once. The V and J genes are TRBV9 and TRBJ2-7, with a weak D call TRBD2 (6 bases). V was clipped by 4 bases and J by 0 bases, with 17 bases between them. Germline V CDR1 and CDR2: SGDLS, YYNGEE. The CDR3 extends over 16 amino acids. CDR3: CASSPSDSGRSYEQYF. The CDR3 DNA follows: TGTGCCAGCAGCCCAAGTGATAGCGGTCGCTCCTACGAGCAGTACTTC.

The chain combines TRBV18 with TRBJ2-7; TRBD1 matches 8 bases. The CDR3 is made up of 15 amino acids. Germline V gene sequence: CDR1 KGHSH, CDR2 LQKENI. V was clipped by 1 base and J by 6 bases; unmatched bases: 8. The CDR3 spells CASSPRQGAPGEQYF. CDR3 nucleotide sequence: TGTGCCAGCTCACCACGGCAGGGGGCGCCGGGCGAGCAGTACTTC. The complete variable domain, with remaining parts taken from reference TRBV18 and TRBJ2-7, reads NAGVMQNPRHLVRRRGQEARLRCSPMKGHSHVYWYRQLPEEGLKFMVYLQKENIIDESGMPKERFSAEFPKEGPSILRIQQVVRGDSAAYFCASSPRQGAPGEQYFGPGTRLTVT.

V and J are TRBV9 and TRBJ2-1; D is unclear. The CDR3 contains 14 residues. Trimming removed 4 bases from V and 7 bases from J, with 15 bases in between. CDR1 is SGDLS, CDR2 YYNGEE, per germline. The CDR3 region has the DNA TGTGCCAGCAGCCCACGCCGGGCCTCAAATGAGCAGTTCTTC. Its translation is CASSPRRASNEQFF.

The rearrangement links TRBV6-5 to TRBJ1-2; 8 nucleotides agree with TRBD1. V shed 4 bases and J 7 bases; nucleotides not matched to a gene: 8. CDR1 is MNHEY and CDR2 is SVGAGI in the germline V gene. This CDR3 contains 14 residues. CDR3 region: CASSSRTGYIGYTF. The DNA for the CDR3 is TGTGCCAGCAGTTCTCGGACAGGGTACATTGGCTACACCTTC.

The chain links TRBV11-3 to TRBJ1-4, with D possibly matching TRBD1 (5 bases). The CDR3 is 16 residues long. V lost 5 bases to trimming and J lost 5 bases, with 18 bases between them. Germline loops: CDR1 SGHNT, CDR2 YENEEA. The CDR3 region has the DNA TGTGCCAGCAGCCGCAGGGCCATGCGGAGGAATGAAAAACTGTTTTTT. This codes for CASSRRAMRRNEKLFF.

The chain has TRBV4-1 and TRBJ2-2; D is unresolved. V was pared by 5 bases and J by 3 bases, with 13 bases between. Looked up from germline, CDR1 is MGHRA and CDR2 is YSYEKL. The CDR3 contains 15 residues. The chain's CDR3 is CASSGALWDTGELFF. The CDR3 nucleotides read TGCGCCAGCAGCGGAGCGCTCTGGGACACCGGGGAGCTGTTTTTT.

The chain recombines TRBV6-5 with TRBJ2-7; D remains unclear. The CDR3 is 11 residues long. V lost 8 bases to trimming and J lost 0 bases, with 5 bases between them. Germline V lookup: CDR1 MNHEY, CDR2 SVGAGI. Written as DNA, the CDR3 is TGTGCCAGCGCTAACTCCTACGAGCAGTACTTC. It codes for CASANSYEQYF.

The chain is built from TRBV7-3 and TRBJ1-2, with TRBD1 as a possible D gene (6 bases). The V end lost 5 bases, the J end lost 4 bases, and 11 bases lay between the germline ends. The CDR3 has 13 amino acids. CDR1 SGHTA and CDR2 FQGTGA come from the germline V gene. The CDR3 is CASSADSTYGYTF. Written as DNA, the CDR3 is TGTGCCAGCAGCGCGGACAGTACCTATGGCTACACCTTC.

This clone was observed a single time. The rearrangement uses TRBV5-6 and TRBJ2-5; 7 nucleotides line up with TRBD2. The germline V gene has CDR1 SGHDT and CDR2 YYEEEE. The V segment lost 1 base and the J segment 0 bases; nucleotides outside the gene matches: 9. The CDR3 extends over 17 amino acids. The CDR3 region is CASSLWGGYRNQETQYF. In DNA, the CDR3 is TGTGCCAGCAGCTTGTGGGGGGGTTACAGAAACCAAGAGACCCAGTACTTC.

The rearrangement joins TRBV24-1 to TRBJ2-3, with 13 bases aligning to TRBD2. The V and J ends lost 7 bases and 2 bases, in that order; junction bases with no gene match: 8. Germline CDR1 reads KGHDR; CDR2 reads SFDVKD. The CDR3 covers 17 residues. The CDR3, as DNA: TGTGCCACCAGCGGACTAGCGGGAGTGCGGAACACAGATACGCAGTATTTT. Its translation is CATSGLAGVRNTDTQYF.

This chain uses TRBV12-3 or TRBV12-4 with TRBJ1-2; D unresolved. With 6 bases removed from V and 2 bases from J, the gap between germline ends came to 10 bases. The CDR3 extends over 13 amino acids. The chain's CDR3 is CASSQGPNYGYTF. In nucleotides, the CDR3 is TGTGCCAGCAGCCAAGGTCCGAACTATGGCTACACCTTC.

The rearrangement links TRBV24-1 to TRBJ2-7, with a tentative D call TRBD2 (5 bases). V was cut by 4 bases and J by 5 bases, with 17 bases left in between. CDR1 and CDR2 (germline): KGHDR, SFDVKD. CDR3 length: 15 amino acids. The CDR3 DNA reads as TGTGCCACCAGTGACCCCCGTGCGGGTGGTAACGAGCAGTACTTC. Protein: CATSDPRAGGNEQYF.

The chain employs TRBV14 and TRBJ2-7, with D unresolved. This CDR3 has 13 residues. V was clipped by 8 bases and J by 2 bases, with 13 bases between them. Germline V gene lookup returns CDR1 SGHDN and CDR2 FVKESK. The CDR3 here is CASRLAETYEQYF. DNA for the CDR3: TGTGCCAGCCGTCTGGCAGAGACCTACGAGCAGTACTTC. Filled out from reference TRBV14 and TRBJ2-7, the complete variable domain reads EAGVTQFPSHSVIEKGQTVTLRCDPISGHDNLYWYRRVMGKEIKFLLHFVKESKQDESGMPNNRFLAERTGGTYSTLKVQPAELEDSGVYFCASRLAETYEQYFGPGTRLTVT.

The CDR3 DNA follows: TGTGCCAGCAGTGGATCCGGGACTAGCGGGAGTGAGCAGTACTTC. Its protein product is CASSGSGTSGSEQYF. The rearrangement joins TRBV27 to TRBJ2-7; 14 bases fit TRBD2. CDR3 size: 15 residues. From germline, CDR1 is MNHEY and CDR2 SMNVEV (reference sequence). V was clipped by 5 bases and J by 7 bases; unmatched bases: 7.

The chain combines TRBV9 with TRBJ2-7; D gene uncertain. The CDR3 loop spans 14 amino acids. V gave up 4 bases and J gave up 0 bases, with 11 bases separating them. The germline CDR1 and CDR2 sequences are SGDLS and YYNGEE. The CDR3 nucleotides are TGTGCCAGCAGCCACGACACCCCCTCCTACGAGCAGTACTTC. It specifies CASSHDTPSYEQYF.

J is TRBJ2-1 and V is TRBV9; 8 bases are shared with TRBD2. V gave up 0 bases and J gave up 3 bases; unmatched junction bases: 11. In germline, CDR1 is SGDLS, CDR2 YYNGEE. This CDR3 contains 18 residues. CDR3 nucleotide sequence: TGTGCCAGCAGCGTAGGGTCCTTAGCGGGAAGTTTCTACAATGAGCAGTTCTTC. The encoded protein is CASSVGSLAGSFYNEQFF.

The chain has TRBV7-6 and TRBJ2-5; 8 nucleotides match TRBD2. From germline, CDR1 is SGHVS and CDR2 FNYEAQ. J gave up 5 bases and V 5 bases, and 13 bases lay outside the gene matches. The CDR3 is 16 residues long. Here the CDR3 DNA reads TGTGCCAGCAGCGCATACACGGGACTAGTATCCGAGACCCAGTACTTC. It is translated as CASSAYTGLVSETQYF.

The chain recombines TRBV29-1 with TRBJ2-2; D ambiguous. CDR1 is SQVTM and CDR2 is ANQGSEA in the germline V gene. This CDR3 comprises 11 residues. V lost 7 bases and J lost 5, with 8 bases in between. The chain's CDR3 is CSAMGTGELFF. CDR3 DNA: TGCAGCGCTATGGGGACCGGGGAGCTGTTTTTT.

This chain uses TRBV19 with TRBJ2-2, with 11 bases matching TRBD1. Germline CDR1 reads LNHDA; CDR2 reads SQIVND (reference sequence). With V trimmed by 7 bases and J by 6 bases, 10 bases remained unmatched. The CDR3 sequence is 16 residues long. In DNA, the CDR3 is TGTGCCAGTACCAAGGACAGGGGGCGAATCCCCGGGGAGCTGTTTTTT. Amino acid sequence: CASTKDRGRIPGELFF. Full variable domain (remainder filled in from reference TRBV19 and TRBJ2-2): DGGITQSPKYLFRKEGQNVTLSCEQNLNHDAMYWYRQDPGQGLRLIYYSQIVNDFQKGDIAEGYSVSREKKESFPLTVTSAQKNPTAFYLCASTKDRGRIPGELFFGEGSRLTVL.

V gene TRBV6-1 combines with J gene TRBJ1-1; D call uncertain. CDR1 is MNHNS and CDR2 is SASEGT in the germline V gene. The CDR3 has 12 amino acids. Trimming removed 7 bases from V and 10 bases from J, with 16 bases in between. CDR3 region: CASTPPGGRAFF. The CDR3 DNA is TGTGCCAGCACCCCACCAGGCGGTCGAGCTTTCTTT.